The present TCR beta chain was sequenced within a study of sequential checkpoint blockade in melanoma. About the research overall: Patients were randomized 1:1 to nivolumab-then-ipilimumab or ipilimumab-then-nivolumab first-line. DNA from 91 pretreatment tumor samples underwent TCRβ immunosequencing. Study-level results: Rising tumor T-cell fraction and clonality meant about 30 times likelier benefit.

Treatment specified: randomized to nivolumab then ipilimumab (arm A) or the reverse (arm B). This CDR3 region has 14 residues. V dropped 2 bases and J dropped 8 bases, with 12 bases sitting between them. Germline V gives CDR1 MNHNS, CDR2 SASEGT. Using immunoSEQ multiplex PCR, the repertoire was profiled, and TCRdb retains in-frame clones only, with some absent. The sample carries around 19,000 clones, 73% recorded once. In the case of this clone: Its antigen remains unidentified.

The sequencing here drew on tumor tissue (inferred from file names), taken from a patient given nivolumab and ipilimumab in sequence. The chain recombines TRBV6-1 with TRBJ1-4; D gene unclear. This TCR was recovered from a human donor with melanoma. CDR3 DNA sequence: TGTGCCAGCAGTGAATGGTACCCCCAAGAAAAACTGTTTTTT. Protein: CASSEWYPQEKLFF.